The 29 T cell receptor beta chains in this list originate from one sample, sequenced in a study of blood T cells in healthy people across ages. For the second PCR, which ran for about 7 to 11 cycles, a sample-barcoded 5' primer and a J-beta primer mix were used. A single record per CDR3 protein comes from TCRdb applying MiXCR to the 5' RACE reads. The data contain around 790,000 distinct CDR3 sequences, under 45% of them seen just once; the ten biggest clones take up under 20%. Sequenced sample: blood. Every receptor here comes from a man in his fifties or sixties in good health.

This clonotype was observed a few times. The chain has TRBV4-3 and TRBJ2-7; perhaps TRBD2 as D (5 bases). Germline V gives CDR1 LGHNA, CDR2 YSLEER. Trimming pared 1 base from V and 6 bases from J, leaving 16 bases between. There are 15 residues in the CDR3. The CDR3, as DNA: TGCGCCAGCAGCCAAGCTAGGAACGGGAAGGTCGAGCAGTACTTC. Translation: CASSQARNGKVEQYF.

Only one count was recorded for this clonotype. The chain combines TRBV28 with TRBJ2-1; D tentatively fits TRBD1 or TRBD2 (5 bases each). The J call may not be correct, given that the DNA end is closer to TRBJ2-7. The V gene's germline CDR1 is MDHEN and CDR2 SYDVKM. This CDR3 is built from 19 residues. The CDR3: CASSPSFGTPQGSYNEQYF. The DNA of the CDR3 is TGTGCCAGCAGCCCTTCTTTCGGGACCCCACAAGGCTCCTACAATGAGCAGTACTTC.

This clonotype was detected a few times. The chain recombines TRBV6-5 with TRBJ2-7; no clear D gene. Germline CDR1 is MNHEY and CDR2 is SVGAGI. V was trimmed by 4 bases and J by 0 bases, leaving 13 bases between them. The CDR3 is 15 residues long. This CDR3 is CASSFKDGYSYEQYF. CDR3 in DNA: TGTGCCAGCAGTTTCAAGGACGGCTACTCCTACGAGCAGTACTTC.

This clonotype has only one observation. The CDR3 nucleotides read TGTGCCAGCAGCCGACACACAGGGGGAACGGTCCATGAGCAGTACTTC. As protein: CASSRHTGGTVHEQYF. The chain couples TRBV13 to TRBJ2-5; 8 positions agree with TRBD1. This CDR3 is 16 amino acids long. V lost 5 bases to trimming and J lost 11 bases; unmatched junction nucleotides: 19. Germline V CDR1 and CDR2: PRHDT, FYEKMQ (reference sequence). Full variable domain (remainder filled in from reference TRBV13 and TRBJ2-5): AAGVIQSPRHLIKEKRETATLKCYPIPRHDTVYWYQQGPGQDPQFLISFYEKMQSDKGSIPDRFSAQQFSDYHSELNMSSLELGDSALYFCASSRHTGGTVHEQYFGPGTRLLVL.

The chain employs TRBV4-3 and TRBJ2-7, with D possibly matching TRBD2 (5 bases). The CDR3 totals 15 residues. Germline CDR1 is LGHNA and CDR2 is YSLEER. V was cut by 0 bases and J by 3 bases, with 12 bases left in between. CDR3 DNA: TGCGCCAGCAGCCAAGATATTGGAGGTGGCTACGAGCAGTACTTC. Translation gives CASSQDIGGGYEQYF.

This clonotype was detected many times. The chain uses TRBV7-2 and TRBJ2-4, with 11 positions matching TRBD2. Matching the DNA end better, TRBJ2-7 makes the J call doubtful. Per germline, CDR1 SGHTA and CDR2 FQGNSA. The CDR3 loop spans 15 amino acids. The CDR3 loop reads CASSLAGTSGYEQYF. DNA for the CDR3: TGTGCCAGCAGCTTAGCCGGGACTAGCGGTTACGAGCAGTACTTC.

This clonotype was detected a few times. This chain joins TRBV20-1 and TRBJ2-5; 10 bases match TRBD2. Germline V gene lookup returns CDR1 DFQATT and CDR2 SNEGSKA (reference sequence). CDR3 length equals 16 residues. The V segment lost 0 bases and the J segment 2 bases; nucleotides outside the gene matches: 6. CDR3 sequence (DNA): TGCAGTGCTAGAGATTTACTAGCGGGGCATCAAGAGACCCAGTACTTC. Its translation: CSARDLLAGHQETQYF.

The CDR3 nucleotides read TGCAGTGCTCACAGTCGGCACGAGACCCAGTTCTTC. Protein sequence: CSAHSRHETQFF. This chain joins TRBV20-1 and TRBJ2-7, with D uncertain. The J call may be wrong; the DNA end is better matched by TRBJ2-1. Germline-derived CDR1 and CDR2 are DFQATT and SNEGSKA (reference sequence). The CDR3 runs to 12 residues.

A few counts support this clonotype. The gene calls are TRBV7-9 and TRBJ2-1, with 8 bases identical to TRBD1. Germline CDR1 is SEHNR and CDR2 is FQNEAQ (reference sequence). The ends lost 4 bases at V and 6 bases at J; junction bases unmatched: 5. The CDR3 runs 14 residues. CDR3 sequence (DNA): TGTGCCAGCAGCTCCCCAGGGACAGGCAATGAGCAGTTCTTC. Protein sequence: CASSSPGTGNEQFF.

The chain carries TRBV5-6 and TRBJ1-6; the D gene is possibly TRBD1 (6 bases). CDR1 is SGHDT, CDR2 YYEEEE, per germline. V was clipped by 1 base and J by 9 bases, with 11 bases between them. This CDR3 has 14 amino acids. CDR3 DNA: TGTGCCAGCAGCTTGTTGGGGGCGCGTTCACCCCTCCACTTT. Encoded protein: CASSLLGARSPLHF.

The rearrangement links TRBV12-3 or TRBV12-4 to TRBJ1-1; 7 bases line up with TRBD1. The junction had 10 bases not matched to a gene; V was cut back by 6 bases and J by 6 bases. This CDR3 comprises 14 residues. The CDR3 nucleotides are TGTGCCAGCAGGGTGGACAAAGGGGGCGCTGAAGCTTTCTTT. This sequence encodes CASRVDKGGAEAFF.

As to this clonotype: The CDR3 does not end in the conserved phenylalanine or tryptophan, so this is likely a read error. This chain joins TRBV5-1 and TRBJ2-3, with D maybe TRBD1 (5 bases). The germline gives CDR1 SGHRS, CDR2 YFSETQ. The CDR3 consists of 14 residues. Trimming cost V 6 bases and J 0 bases, with 11 bases left between them. The CDR3: CASTKGWSTDTQYV. CDR3 DNA: TGCGCCAGCACCAAGGGGTGGAGCACAGATACGCAGTATGTT.

The CDR3 DNA reads TGTGCCATCAGTGAGGGTTCGGGACTAGCGGGGTGGACCCAGTACTTC. This sequence encodes CAISEGSGLAGWTQYF. The chain employs TRBV10-3 and TRBJ2-5; TRBD2 agrees at 13 bases. Per germline, CDR1 ENHRY and CDR2 SYGVKD. The CDR3 consists of 16 residues. J lost 7 bases, V lost 2 bases, and 7 bases had no gene match.

This clonotype was picked up a small number of times. The rearrangement uses TRBV7-3 and TRBJ1-1; D not resolved. The length of the CDR3 is 14 residues. Germline assignment: CDR1 SGHTA and CDR2 FQGTGA. With 7 bases removed from V and 1 base from J, the gap between germline ends came to 13 bases. The CDR3 DNA reads TGTGCCAGCACACTTCGTTCAAGGAACACTGAAGCTTTCTTT. Its protein is CASTLRSRNTEAFF.

The CDR3 sequence is CASSEQGLNEKLFF. CDR3 coding DNA: TGTGCCAGCAGTGAACAGGGACTTAATGAAAAACTGTTTTTT. V is TRBV6-1 and J is TRBJ1-4; D possibly corresponds to TRBD1 (5 bases). Germline V gene lookup returns CDR1 MNHNS and CDR2 SASEGT. The length of the CDR3 is 14 residues. The V and J ends lost 2 bases and 4 bases respectively, with 8 bases between them.

V usage is TRBV18 and J usage is TRBJ1-2, with D possibly matching TRBD1 (5 bases). The length of the CDR3 is 15 residues. In germline, CDR1 is KGHSH, CDR2 LQKENI. V lost 2 bases to trimming and J lost 8 bases, with 18 bases between them. CDR3 nucleotides: TGTGCCAGCTCACCAGCCCTACAGGAAAGGGGCGGCTACACCTTC. This codes for CASSPALQERGGYTF.

The rearrangement joins TRBV15 to TRBJ2-7, with TRBD1 identical over 7 bases. CDR1 is LNHNV and CDR2 is YYDKDF in the germline V gene (reference sequence). The CDR3 sequence is 13 residues long. V gave up 7 bases and J gave up 0 bases; unmatched junction bases: 3. This chain's CDR3 is CATKGGSSYEQYF. The DNA of the CDR3 is TGTGCCACCAAAGGGGGCAGCTCCTACGAGCAGTACTTC.

As to this clonotype: A junction boundary mismatches the germline segment, possibly from a read error. The V and J genes are TRBV5-1 and TRBJ1-2, with 8 nucleotides matching TRBD1. Germline V gene lookup returns CDR1 SGHRS and CDR2 YFSETQ. CDR3 length equals 13 residues. CDR3 sequence reads: CASSLDRAYGYTF. CDR3 DNA: TGTGCCAGCAGTCTGGACAGGGCTTATGGCTACACCTTC.

V is TRBV5-6 and J is TRBJ1-5; D gene unclear. V lost 3 bases to trimming and J lost 7 bases, with 8 bases between them. The CDR3 totals 12 residues. The germline V gene encodes CDR1 SGHDT and CDR2 YYEEEE. The CDR3 region is CASSSSRQPQHF. CDR3 bases: TGTGCCAGCAGCTCCTCTCGGCAGCCCCAGCATTTT.

This clonotype was observed at least ten times. The chain employs TRBV20-1 and TRBJ2-7; 12 positions match TRBD2. The CDR3 has 12 amino acids. Per germline, CDR1 DFQATT and CDR2 SNEGSKA (reference sequence). The V and J ends lost 4 bases and 8 bases, in that order; junction bases with no gene match: 3. The CDR3 region has the DNA TGCAGTGCTACTAGCGGGGGGGTTAAGCAGTACTTC. It is translated as CSATSGGVKQYF.

The J gene is TRBJ1-1, the V gene TRBV5-1, with D possibly matching TRBD1 (6 bases). The V end lost 3 bases, the J end lost 0 bases, and 27 bases lay between the germline ends. Germline lookup yields CDR1 SGHRS and CDR2 YFSETQ. The length of the CDR3 is 20 residues. The CDR3 reads CASSSGTHERISRMNTEAFF. The CDR3 bases are TGCGCCAGCAGCTCTGGGACACATGAAAGGATATCTCGAATGAACACTGAAGCTTTCTTT.

Here the CDR3 reads CASSQEIQGWRPQHF. The CDR3 bases are TGCGCCAGCAGCCAAGAGATCCAGGGGTGGAGACCCCAGCATTTT. The chain joins TRBV4-1 to TRBJ1-5, with D possibly matching TRBD1 (6 bases). CDR1 and CDR2 (germline): MGHRA, YSYEKL. Trimming removed 0 bases at V and 10 bases at J, with 16 bases between. This CDR3 is 15 amino acids long.

Concerning this clonotype itself: The junction departs from the called germline gene at one end, perhaps through a read error. V usage is TRBV20-1 and J usage is TRBJ2-3, with unresolved D. The CDR3 contains 13 residues. Germline CDR1 is DFQATT and CDR2 is SNEGSKA (reference sequence). The CDR3 here is CGALPNPTDTQYF. The CDR3 nucleotides read TGCGGTGCTCTCCCCAACCCCACAGATACGCAGTATTTT.

This clonotype was detected only a few times. The chain combines TRBV5-1 with TRBJ1-1; 7 bases are shared with TRBD1. The CDR3 length is 15 residues. Germline V gene sequence: CDR1 SGHRS, CDR2 YFSETQ. The V segment lost 4 bases and the J segment 4 bases; nucleotides outside the gene matches: 10. As DNA, the CDR3 is TGCGCCAGCAGCCCGGACAGGCCGATCCTCACTGAAGCTTTCTTT. It is translated as CASSPDRPILTEAFF.

This clonotype was detected only a few times. This chain uses TRBV5-1 with TRBJ2-1; D perhaps matches TRBD2 (6 bases). The J call may be incorrect, as the DNA end agrees better with TRBJ2-7. From germline, CDR1 is SGHRS and CDR2 YFSETQ. The CDR3 covers 16 residues. The CDR3 is CASSLAGGTAYNEQYF. In DNA, the CDR3 is TGCGCCAGCAGCTTGGCCGGAGGGACGGCCTACAATGAGCAGTACTTC.

This chain connects TRBV24-1 to TRBJ2-2, with a weak D call TRBD2 (6 bases). This CDR3 contains 17 residues. CDR1 is KGHDR and CDR2 is SFDVKD in the germline V gene. V dropped 0 bases and J dropped 5 bases, with 15 bases sitting between them. This CDR3 reads CATSDLWEARGTGELFF. The CDR3 DNA reads as TGTGCCACCAGTGATTTGTGGGAGGCTCGAGGAACCGGGGAGCTGTTTTTT.

This clonotype was counted a few times. V usage is TRBV3-1 and J usage is TRBJ1-2, with D tentatively TRBD1 (6 bases). CDR1 LGHDT and CDR2 YNNKEL come from the germline V gene (reference sequence). CDR3 length equals 15 residues. Trimming shortened V by 1 base and J by 3 bases, and 12 bases separated the two germline ends. In DNA, the CDR3 is TGTGCCAGCAGCCAAGTCGCGACAGGCGACTATGGCTACACCTTC. It codes for CASSQVATGDYGYTF.

The table lists this clonotype with a few counts. This chain joins TRBV12-3 or TRBV12-4 and TRBJ2-7; D possibly corresponds to TRBD2 (5 bases). CDR3 length equals 15 residues. With 6 bases removed from V and 3 bases from J, the gap between germline ends came to 18 bases. The CDR3: CASRLALVEGYEQYF. The CDR3 bases are TGTGCCAGCAGGCTCGCCCTGGTAGAGGGCTACGAGCAGTACTTC.

This clonotype was seen more than once but under ten times. V is TRBV18 and J is TRBJ2-6; D gene uncertain. V gave up 8 bases and J gave up 7 bases, with 9 bases separating them. Per the germline V gene, CDR1 is KGHSH and CDR2 is LQKENI. This CDR3 is built from 12 residues. The CDR3 is CASPLSANVLTF. The CDR3 DNA reads TGTGCCAGCCCTTTAAGTGCCAACGTCCTGACTTTC. Full variable domain (rest looked up from reference TRBV18 and TRBJ2-6): NAGVMQNPRHLVRRRGQEARLRCSPMKGHSHVYWYRQLPEEGLKFMVYLQKENIIDESGMPKERFSAEFPKEGPSILRIQQVVRGDSAAYFCASPLSANVLTFGAGSRLTVL.